The next 5 T cell receptor beta chains were all read from a single sample in a study of blood T cell repertoires in COVID-19. Data came from immunoSEQ multiplex PCR; TCRdb stores just in-frame clones and leaves some out. The sample has tens of thousands of clones; 85% to 90% are singletons. Sequences were obtained from peripheral blood. The receptors were sampled from a man aged 55-75 years with acute or convalescent COVID-19.

This chain links TRBV5-6 with TRBJ2-5; D remains unclear. CDR1 is SGHDT, CDR2 YYEEEE, per germline. The V end lost 4 bases, the J end lost 5 bases, and 15 bases lay between the germline ends. The CDR3 contains 14 residues. CDR3 in amino acids: CASSPRFGAETQYF. CDR3 bases: TGTGCCAGCAGCCCCCGGTTTGGAGCGGAGACCCAGTACTTC.

DNA of the CDR3: TGTGCCAGTATGGCTGCCGGGACAGGGGCAGGGTCACCCCTCCACTTT. As protein: CASMAAGTGAGSPLHF. The gene calls are TRBV19 and TRBJ1-6, with TRBD1 matching over 10 bases. CDR1 and CDR2 from the germline V gene are LNHDA and SQIVND (reference sequence). V lost 7 bases and J lost 10; bases outside the gene matches: 13. The CDR3 consists of 16 residues.

The CDR3, as DNA: TGTGCCAGCAGCTTAGACCAGCGGAATGGGGAGACCCAGTACTTC. Residues: CASSLDQRNGETQYF. This chain connects TRBV7-7 to TRBJ2-5; D is possibly TRBD2 (5 bases). Germline loops: CDR1 SSHAT, CDR2 FNYEAQ (reference sequence). The CDR3 runs to 15 residues. Trimming pared 1 base from V and 5 bases from J, leaving 14 bases between.

This chain uses TRBV4-1 with TRBJ2-1; the D is unclear. CDR3 length equals 13 residues. V was shortened by 1 base and J by 4 bases, with 5 bases between the two germline ends. From germline, CDR1 is MGHRA and CDR2 YSYEKL. The CDR3 region has the DNA TGCGCCAGCAGCCAAGGACATTACAATGAGCAGTTCTTC. It translates to CASSQGHYNEQFF.

The chain links TRBV7-2 to TRBJ1-1, with D uncertain. Germline CDR1 is SGHTA and CDR2 is FQGNSA. V was clipped by 3 bases and J by 5 bases, with 13 bases between them. This CDR3 is 14 amino acids long. CDR3 loop: CASSFRGVGTEAFF. The CDR3 nucleotides read TGTGCCAGCAGCTTCCGGGGAGTAGGGACTGAAGCTTTCTTT.